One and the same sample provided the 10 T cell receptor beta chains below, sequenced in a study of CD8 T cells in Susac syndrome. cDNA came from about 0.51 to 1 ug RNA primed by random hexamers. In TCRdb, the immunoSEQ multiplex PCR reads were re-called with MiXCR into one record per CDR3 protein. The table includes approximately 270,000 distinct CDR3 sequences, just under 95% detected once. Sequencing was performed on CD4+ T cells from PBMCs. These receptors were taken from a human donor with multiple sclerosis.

CDR3 loop: CSATGGTQGQHF. The DNA for the CDR3 is TGCAGTGCTACAGGGGGCACGCAGGGCCAGCATTTT. The rearrangement uses TRBV20-1 and TRBJ1-5; 8 bases match TRBD1. CDR3 length: 12 residues. The junction had 8 bases not matched to a gene; V was cut back by 4 bases and J by 12 bases. Germline V CDR1 and CDR2: DFQATT, SNEGSKA (reference sequence).

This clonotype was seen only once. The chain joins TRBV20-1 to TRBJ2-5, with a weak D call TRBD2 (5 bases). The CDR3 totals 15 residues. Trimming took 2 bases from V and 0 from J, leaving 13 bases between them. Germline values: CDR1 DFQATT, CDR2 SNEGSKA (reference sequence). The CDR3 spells CSARPLAGNQETQYF. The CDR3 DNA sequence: TGCAGTGCTAGACCTCTCGCGGGCAACCAAGAGACCCAGTACTTC.

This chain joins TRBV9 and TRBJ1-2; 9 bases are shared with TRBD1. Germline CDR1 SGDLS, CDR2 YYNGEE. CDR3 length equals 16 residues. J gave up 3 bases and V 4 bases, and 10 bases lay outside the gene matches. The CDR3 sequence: CASSMEGQGGDYGYTF. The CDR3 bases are TGTGCCAGCAGCATGGAGGGACAGGGAGGCGACTATGGCTACACCTTC.

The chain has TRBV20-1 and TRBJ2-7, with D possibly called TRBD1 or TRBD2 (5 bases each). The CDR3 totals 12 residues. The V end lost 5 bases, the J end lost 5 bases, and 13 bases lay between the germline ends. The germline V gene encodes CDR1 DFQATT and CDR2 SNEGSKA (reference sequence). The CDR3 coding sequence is TGCAGTGCTCCGGGACGGTGGAACGAGCAGTACTTC. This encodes CSAPGRWNEQYF.

CDR3 loop: CASSPRAGETQYF. In DNA, the CDR3 is TGTGCCAGCTCACCACGGGCGGGGGAGACCCAGTACTTC. The V call is TRBV18, the J call TRBJ2-5; a possible D gene is TRBD2 (6 bases). V was pared by 1 base and J by 5 bases, with 8 bases between. In germline, CDR1 is KGHSH, CDR2 LQKENI. The CDR3 runs 13 residues.

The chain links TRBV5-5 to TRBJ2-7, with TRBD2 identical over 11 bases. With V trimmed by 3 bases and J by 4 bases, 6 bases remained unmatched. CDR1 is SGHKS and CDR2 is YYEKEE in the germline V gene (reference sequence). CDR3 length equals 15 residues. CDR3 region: CASSWGLAEAYEQYV. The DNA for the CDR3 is TGTGCCAGCAGCTGGGGACTAGCGGAGGCTTACGAGCAGTACGTC.

The chain's CDR3 is CAISDTGTGAGELFF. The DNA of the CDR3 is TGTGCCATCAGTGATACCGGGACAGGGGCCGGGGAGCTGTTTTTT. This chain connects TRBV10-3 to TRBJ2-2, with 10 nucleotides matching TRBD1. CDR3 length: 15 amino acids. After removal of 3 bases from V and 6 bases from J, the junction contained 4 bases not matched to a gene. Per germline, CDR1 ENHRY and CDR2 SYGVKD.

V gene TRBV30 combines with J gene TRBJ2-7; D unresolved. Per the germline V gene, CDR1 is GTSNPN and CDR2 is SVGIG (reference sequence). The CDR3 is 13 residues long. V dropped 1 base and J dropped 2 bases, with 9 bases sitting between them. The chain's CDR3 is CAWSENGPYEQYF. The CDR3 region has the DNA TGTGCCTGGAGTGAAAACGGGCCCTACGAGCAGTACTTC.

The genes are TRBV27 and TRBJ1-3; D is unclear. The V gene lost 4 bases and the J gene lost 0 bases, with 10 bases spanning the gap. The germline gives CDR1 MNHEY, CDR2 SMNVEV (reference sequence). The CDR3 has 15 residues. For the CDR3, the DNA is TGTGCCAGCAGTTGGCAGTCGCCCTCTGGAAACACCATATATTTT. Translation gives CASSWQSPSGNTIYF.

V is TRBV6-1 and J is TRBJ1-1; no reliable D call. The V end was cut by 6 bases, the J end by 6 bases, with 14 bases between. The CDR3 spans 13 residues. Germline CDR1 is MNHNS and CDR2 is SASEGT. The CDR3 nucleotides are TGTGCCAGCAGGATATTGCCGGGAGCTGAAGCTTTCTTT. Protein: CASRILPGAEAFF.